This T cell receptor beta chain was sequenced in a study of pediatric ulcerative colitis. Libraries were prepared by immunoSEQ multiplex PCR; TCRdb keeps only in-frame clonotypes and omits some of them. The sample lists some 57,000 clones, about 87% occurring once. The sample taken for sequencing was blood. This clonotype was sampled from a boy aged 5-17 years who was a control in a study of pediatric ulcerative colitis.

The CDR3 loop is CAWSVQAGTNQPQHF. CDR3 bases: TGTGCCTGGAGTGTACAGGCAGGGACGAATCAGCCCCAGCATTTT. This chain joins TRBV30 and TRBJ1-5, with D tentatively TRBD1 (5 bases). The V and J ends lost 0 bases and 4 bases respectively, with 13 bases between them. There are 15 residues in the CDR3. Germline CDR1 and CDR2: GTSNPN and SVGIG (reference sequence).